This TCR beta chain was documented in a study of post-analysis software for immune sequencing data. A remark on this clonotype: Its antigen is not known.

Study findings and constraints: Strong co-clustering by F measure was seen for same-batch samples. Normalized Chao1 diversity was significantly reduced in patients versus controls. When patients were compared with controls, about 5 TRBV segments were more frequent, TRBV5-6, TRBV5-1 and TRBV20-1 among them.

Per the germline V gene, CDR1 is SGHRS and CDR2 is YFSETQ. Between the trimmed V and J ends, which lost 0 bases and 4 bases, there was a span of 16 bases. This CDR3 spans 16 amino acids. Every TCR beta cDNA library bore unique molecular identifiers. A single record per CDR3 protein comes from TCRdb applying MiXCR to the PCR reads. The sample has about 820,000 distinct CDR3 sequences; 53% are singletons. The source material was blood. This chain joins TRBV5-1 and TRBJ2-5; a weak D match, TRBD1 (7 bases). This sequence was found in a girl aged 10 to 17 with multiple sclerosis. CDR3: CASSLVQGGSGETQYF. The CDR3 DNA follows: TGCGCCAGCAGCTTGGTTCAGGGGGGTTCGGGAGAGACCCAGTACTTC.